The sequence of this TCR beta chain was determined in a study of beta chain features in type 1 diabetes. Study-level findings and limits: Shorter TCRB CDR3s, moderately but significantly so, marked every one of the four CD4+ subsets in Type 1 diabetes patients. Sequencing the cDNA could make cells with high TCR expression show up more than they should.

V shed 1 base, J shed 4 bases, and the junction held 3 bases outside the gene matches. This CDR3 spans 14 amino acids. Germline lookup yields CDR1 LNHDA and CDR2 SQIVND (reference sequence). On this clone itself: Its target is not known.

Reverse transcribing all isolated RNA meant expressed TCRB transcripts were sequenced. The protocol was immunoSEQ multiplex PCR, while the TCRdb copy is restricted to in-frame clones and leaves out a portion. This sample carries hundreds of thousands of clones, approximately 9.7% of them seen once, and the ten largest clones take about 1%. What was sequenced was central memory CD4+ T cells from blood. This TCR was recovered from a man aged 25-45 years with type 1 diabetes. V is TRBV19 and J is TRBJ2-5; 7 bases fit TRBD1. The CDR3: CASSIAQGLETQYF. CDR3 coding DNA: TGTGCCAGTAGTATAGCACAGGGGTTAGAGACCCAGTACTTC.